These T cell receptor beta chains were read from a single sample in a study of blood T cell repertoires in COVID-19. Only in-frame clones appear in the TCRdb table, and some are missing; sequencing was by immunoSEQ multiplex PCR. The top ten clones hold around 2.1% of a sample with about 170,000 clones, about four fifths of them seen once. The sample consisted of peripheral blood. The receptors were sampled from an elderly woman with acute or convalescent COVID-19. CDR3s include the opening cysteine and the closing phenylalanine or tryptophan. A D gene is named only where the DNA matches it firmly. Clone sizes are given selectively: once, few, many, or a class where the clone is expanded.

V gene	CDR3 length	clone size	D gene	J gene	CDR3 protein	CDR3 DNA
TRBV6-6	12	few	NA	TRBJ2-7	CASSYSRTEQYF	TGTGCCAGCAGTTACTCAAGGACAGAACAGTACTTC
TRBV10-3	13	NA	NA	TRBJ1-2	CAIRGLQGYGYTF	TGTGCCATCAGGGGGCTGCAAGGATATGGCTACACCTTC
TRBV14	16	NA	NA	TRBJ2-1	CASSQVRIPSSIEQFF	TGTGCCAGCAGCCAGGTCAGGATCCCTTCGTCCATCGAGCAGTTCTTC
TRBV2	14	NA	TRBD1	TRBJ1-1	CASRVQGADTEAFF	TGTGCCAGCAGGGTACAGGGGGCGGACACTGAAGCTTTCTTT
TRBV21-1	17	once	NA	TRBJ2-1	CASSKGAGQSSYNEQFF	TGTGCCAGCAGCAAAGGAGCGGGGCAAAGCTCCTACAATGAGCAGTTCTTC
TRBV6-5	13	NA	TRBD1	TRBJ2-7	CASLRDRGFEQYF	TGTGCCTCCCTCCGGGACAGGGGATTCGAGCAGTACTTC
TRBV19	14	NA	NA	TRBJ1-1	CASSIELRGSEAFF	TGTGCCAGTAGTATAGAGTTAAGAGGCTCTGAAGCTTTCTTT
TRBV9	16	NA	TRBD2	TRBJ2-1	CASSEVGGGRYNEQFF	TGTGCCAGCAGCGAAGTGGGCGGGGGTAGATACAATGAGCAGTTCTTC
TRBV6-2/TRBV6-3	16	NA	NA	TRBJ1-5	CASSYGAGPGNQPQHF	TGTGCCAGCAGTTACGGGGCAGGCCCAGGTAATCAGCCCCAGCATTTT
TRBV5-1	16	NA	NA	TRBJ2-5	CASSLVGLTVQETQYF	TGCGCCAGCAGCTTGGTGGGACTGACGGTTCAAGAGACCCAGTACTTC
TRBV28	15	NA	TRBD1	TRBJ1-6	CASSTSGGLGSPLHF	TGTGCCAGCAGTACCTCAGGGGGCTTAGGTTCACCCCTCCACTTT
TRBV4-3	18	NA	NA	TRBJ1-4	CASSQVPLSRDTHEKLFF	TGCGCCAGCAGCCAAGTTCCCCTGAGCCGGGACACCCATGAAAAACTGTTTTTT
TRBV9	13	NA	TRBD1	TRBJ1-1	CASSFTGVTEAFF	TGTGCCAGCAGTTTTACAGGGGTGACTGAAGCTTTCTTT
TRBV27	13	NA	TRBD1	TRBJ1-5	CASSSDRDQPQHF	TGTGCCAGCAGTTCGGACAGGGACCAGCCCCAGCATTTT
TRBV2	14	NA	NA	TRBJ2-1	CASSEGVSGNEQFF	TGTGCCAGCAGTGAAGGTGTGTCGGGGAATGAGCAGTTCTTC
TRBV29-1	12	NA	TRBD1	TRBJ2-5	CSVDPGQGTQYF	TGCAGCGTTGACCCGGGACAGGGGACCCAGTACTTC
TRBV7-2	15	NA	NA	TRBJ2-7	CASSTPWGGADEQYF	TGTGCCAGCAGCACCCCGTGGGGGGGGGCAGACGAGCAGTACTTC
TRBV7-6	16	many	TRBD1	TRBJ1-6	CASSSQGEGYNSPLHF	TGTGCCAGCAGCTCACAGGGGGAAGGGTATAATTCACCCCTCCACTTT
TRBV19	15	NA	TRBD1	TRBJ1-1	CASSPGTGRGAEAFF	TGTGCCAGTAGTCCCGGGACAGGTCGCGGGGCTGAAGCTTTCTTT
TRBV7-8	14	NA	TRBD2	TRBJ2-1	CASRWGTSGNEQFF	TGTGCCAGTCGTTGGGGGACTAGCGGCAATGAGCAGTTCTTC
TRBV18	16	once	TRBD1	TRBJ1-3	CASSPQGQASGNTIYF	TGTGCCAGCTCACCACAGGGACAGGCCTCTGGAAACACCATATATTTT
TRBV19	14	few	NA	TRBJ1-2	CASRSAGRNYGYTF	TGTGCCAGTAGAAGCGCCGGAAGGAACTATGGCTACACCTTC
TRBV29-1	14	NA	NA	TRBJ2-3	CSVEGQGGTDTQYF	TGCAGCGTTGAGGGTCAGGGCGGCACAGATACGCAGTATTTT
TRBV7-9	15	NA	TRBD1	TRBJ2-5	CASSFTTGAQETQYF	TGTGCCAGCAGCTTCACTACAGGGGCCCAAGAGACCCAGTACTTC
TRBV28	15	NA	TRBD1	TRBJ1-4	CASSVTQGAAEKLFF	TGTGCCAGCAGCGTTACACAGGGGGCAGCTGAAAAACTGTTTTTT
TRBV11-3	15	NA	TRBD2	TRBJ2-1	CASSLTGTSSSEQFF	TGTGCCAGCAGCCTTACCGGGACTAGCTCAAGTGAGCAGTTCTTC
TRBV6-1	16	NA	TRBD2	TRBJ2-3	CASSVSSGSRTDTQYF	TGTGCCAGCAGTGTGAGTAGCGGGAGTAGGACAGATACGCAGTATTTT
TRBV7-2	16	NA	TRBD1	TRBJ2-2	CASSLEDRRSTGELFF	TGTGCCAGCAGCTTAGAGGACAGGAGATCAACCGGGGAGCTGTTTTTT
TRBV9	16	once	NA	TRBJ1-5	CASSVIREGSNQPQHF	TGTGCCAGCAGCGTAATAAGGGAGGGTAGCAATCAGCCCCAGCATTTT
TRBV7-2	14	NA	NA	TRBJ2-5	CASSSTGTLRTQYF	TGTGCCAGCAGCTCAACCGGGACACTTAGGACCCAGTACTTC
TRBV29-1	11	NA	NA	TRBJ2-7	CSVGTSYEQYF	TGCAGCGTAGGGACAAGTTACGAGCAGTACTTC
TRBV19	14	NA	NA	TRBJ1-2	CASAIEQGPYGYTF	TGTGCCAGTGCGATCGAACAGGGCCCCTATGGCTACACCTTC
TRBV30	11	NA	NA	TRBJ1-1	CAWSVLTEAFF	TGTGCCTGGAGTGTTCTCACTGAAGCTTTCTTT
TRBV2	15	NA	NA	TRBJ1-3	CASSATGNSGNTIYF	TGTGCCAGCAGTGCCACAGGGAACTCTGGAAACACCATATATTTT
TRBV3-1/TRBV3-2	16	NA	NA	TRBJ1-2	CASSPQMRQPNYGYTF	TGTGCCAGCAGCCCCCAAATGCGACAGCCGAACTATGGCTACACCTTC
TRBV7-2	14	few	NA	TRBJ1-5	CASSLVSGNQPQHF	TGTGCCAGCAGCTTAGTATCGGGCAATCAGCCCCAGCATTTT
TRBV5-4	17	once	TRBD2	TRBJ2-3	CASSTGGGRGSTDTQYF	TGTGCCAGCAGCACCGGAGGTGGGCGGGGGAGCACAGATACGCAGTATTTT
TRBV14	15	NA	NA	TRBJ2-5	CASSQEPVRVETQYF	TGTGCCAGCAGCCAAGAACCAGTCCGGGTAGAGACCCAGTACTTC
TRBV19	14	NA	NA	TRBJ1-2	CASSIGTGNYGYTF	TGTGCCAGTAGTATAGGTACCGGTAACTATGGCTACACCTTC
TRBV10-3	14	NA	NA	TRBJ1-6	CAISVERYNSPLHF	TGTGCCATCAGTGTGGAGAGGTATAATTCACCCCTCCACTTT
TRBV30	14	NA	NA	TRBJ1-3	CAWTGSLSGNTIYF	TGTGCCTGGACGGGGTCACTCTCTGGAAACACCATATATTTT
TRBV27	16	few	TRBD2	TRBJ2-5	CASTPRLAGGVETQYF	TGTGCCAGCACCCCCCGCCTAGCGGGGGGGGTTGAGACCCAGTACTTC
TRBV7-6	20	NA	TRBD2	TRBJ2-1	CASSLALWTSGGAAYNEQFF	TGTGCCAGCAGCTTAGCGTTGTGGACTAGCGGGGGGGCAGCCTACAATGAGCAGTTCTTC
TRBV4-1	16	NA	NA	TRBJ2-3	CASSQGTLGLTGTQYF	TGCGCCAGCAGCCAAGGGACCCTGGGGCTTACTGGTACGCAGTATTTT